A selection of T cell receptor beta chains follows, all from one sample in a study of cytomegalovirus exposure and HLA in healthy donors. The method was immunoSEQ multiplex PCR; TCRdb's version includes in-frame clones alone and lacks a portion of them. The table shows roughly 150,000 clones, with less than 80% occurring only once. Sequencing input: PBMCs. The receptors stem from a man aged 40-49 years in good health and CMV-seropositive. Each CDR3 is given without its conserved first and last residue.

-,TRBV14,ASSQDPARSGEQY
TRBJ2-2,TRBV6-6,ASQGADTGELF
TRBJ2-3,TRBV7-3,ASSPGIAGDTQY
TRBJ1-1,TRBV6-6,ASSYPPTGMNTEAF
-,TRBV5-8,ASSFYRGFRSYEQY
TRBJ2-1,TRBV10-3,AISEFFKGGPSGSYNEQF
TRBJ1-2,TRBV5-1,ASSPGQGNGYT
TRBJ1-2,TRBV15,ATSAGTNYGYT
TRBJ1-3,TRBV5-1,ASSLAMSSGNTIY
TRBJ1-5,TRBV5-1,ASSLLKDRVGQPQH
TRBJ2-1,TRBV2,ASTKTSLLNEQF
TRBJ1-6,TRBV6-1,ASKHRSYNSPLH
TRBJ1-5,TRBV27,ASSLGGSNQPQH
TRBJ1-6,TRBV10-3,AISESGQPNSPLH
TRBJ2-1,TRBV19,ASSRTSGRRPYNEQF
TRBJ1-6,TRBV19,ASQEGSSSYNSPLH
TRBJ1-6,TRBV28,ASSGQGQGSPLH
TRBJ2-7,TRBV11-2,ASSSRGGSGYEQY
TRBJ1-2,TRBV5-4,ASSSTGPYGYT
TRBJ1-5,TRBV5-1,ASSLEHREESHQPQH
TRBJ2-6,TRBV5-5,ASSLEAGAGANVLT
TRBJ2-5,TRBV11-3,ASSLGGTSGSLETQY
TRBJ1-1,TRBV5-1,ASRWTGSNTEAF
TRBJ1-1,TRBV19,ASSGSGGFTEAF
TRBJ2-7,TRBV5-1,ASSPRTSGSWASSYEQY
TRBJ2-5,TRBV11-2,ASSLDTGSETQY
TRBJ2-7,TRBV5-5,ASSSGGIYEQY
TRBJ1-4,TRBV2,ASSGQTNEKLF
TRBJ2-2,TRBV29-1,SVVTGRNTGELF
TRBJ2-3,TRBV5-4,APGGQRTDTQY
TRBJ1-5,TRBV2,ASSEQGISNQPQH
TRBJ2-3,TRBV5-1,ASSLGQGVGTDTQY
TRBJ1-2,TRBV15,ATSRGGGGKRRGYT
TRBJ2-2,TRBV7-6,ASSLEAETNTGELF
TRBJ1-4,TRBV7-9,ASSETGLGNEKLF
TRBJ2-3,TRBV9,ASSPQPASPTDTQY
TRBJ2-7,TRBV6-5,ASSYSGAVYREQY